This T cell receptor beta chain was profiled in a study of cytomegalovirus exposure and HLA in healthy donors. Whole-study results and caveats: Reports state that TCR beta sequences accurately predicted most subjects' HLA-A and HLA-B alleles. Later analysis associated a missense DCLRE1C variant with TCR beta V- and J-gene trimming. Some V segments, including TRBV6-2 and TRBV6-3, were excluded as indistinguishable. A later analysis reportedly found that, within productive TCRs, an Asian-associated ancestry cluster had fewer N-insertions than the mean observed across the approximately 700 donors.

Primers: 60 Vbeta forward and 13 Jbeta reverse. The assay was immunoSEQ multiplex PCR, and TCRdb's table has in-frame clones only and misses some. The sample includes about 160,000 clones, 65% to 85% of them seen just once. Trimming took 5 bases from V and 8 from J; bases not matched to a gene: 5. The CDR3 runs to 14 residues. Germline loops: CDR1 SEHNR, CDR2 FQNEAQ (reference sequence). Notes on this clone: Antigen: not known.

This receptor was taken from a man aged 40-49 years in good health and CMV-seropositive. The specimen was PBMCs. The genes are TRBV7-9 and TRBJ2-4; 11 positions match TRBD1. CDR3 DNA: TGTGCCAGCAGCCCCGGACAGGGGGCGTACATTCAGTACTTC. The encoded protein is CASSPGQGAYIQYF.